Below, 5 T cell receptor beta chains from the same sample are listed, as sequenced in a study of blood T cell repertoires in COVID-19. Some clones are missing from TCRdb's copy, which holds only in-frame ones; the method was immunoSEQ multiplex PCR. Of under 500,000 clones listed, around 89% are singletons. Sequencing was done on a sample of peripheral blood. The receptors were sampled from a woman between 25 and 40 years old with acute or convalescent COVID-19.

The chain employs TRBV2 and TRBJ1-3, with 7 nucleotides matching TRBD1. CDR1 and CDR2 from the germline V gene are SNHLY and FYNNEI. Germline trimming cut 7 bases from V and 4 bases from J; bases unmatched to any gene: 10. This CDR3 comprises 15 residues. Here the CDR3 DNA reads TGTGCCAGCATTCGAGGGGCGGGACAGGGAAACACCATATATTTT. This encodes CASIRGAGQGNTIYF.

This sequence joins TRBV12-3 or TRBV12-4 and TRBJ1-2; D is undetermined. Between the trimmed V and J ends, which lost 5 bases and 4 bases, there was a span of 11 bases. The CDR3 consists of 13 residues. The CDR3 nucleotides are TGTGCCAGCAGTCCGAACCGGGTCTATGGCTACACCTTC. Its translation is CASSPNRVYGYTF.

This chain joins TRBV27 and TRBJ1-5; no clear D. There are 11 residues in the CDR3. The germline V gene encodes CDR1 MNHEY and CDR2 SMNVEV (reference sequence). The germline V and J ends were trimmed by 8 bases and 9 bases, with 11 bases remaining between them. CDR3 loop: CASGTRAPQHF. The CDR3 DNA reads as TGTGCCAGCGGTACTAGAGCGCCCCAGCATTTT.

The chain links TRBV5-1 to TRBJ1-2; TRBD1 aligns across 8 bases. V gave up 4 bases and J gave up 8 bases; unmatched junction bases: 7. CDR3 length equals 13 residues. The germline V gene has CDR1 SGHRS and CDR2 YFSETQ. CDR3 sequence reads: CASSGDRTRGYTF. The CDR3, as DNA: TGCGCCAGCAGCGGGGACAGGACGAGGGGCTACACCTTC.

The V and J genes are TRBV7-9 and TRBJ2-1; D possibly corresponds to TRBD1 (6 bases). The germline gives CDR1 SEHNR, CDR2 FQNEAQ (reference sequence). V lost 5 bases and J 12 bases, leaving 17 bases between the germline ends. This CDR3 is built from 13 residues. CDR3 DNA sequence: TGTGCCAGCAGCCTAGGTGGACAGTTCTTGCAGTTCTTC. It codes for CASSLGGQFLQFF.